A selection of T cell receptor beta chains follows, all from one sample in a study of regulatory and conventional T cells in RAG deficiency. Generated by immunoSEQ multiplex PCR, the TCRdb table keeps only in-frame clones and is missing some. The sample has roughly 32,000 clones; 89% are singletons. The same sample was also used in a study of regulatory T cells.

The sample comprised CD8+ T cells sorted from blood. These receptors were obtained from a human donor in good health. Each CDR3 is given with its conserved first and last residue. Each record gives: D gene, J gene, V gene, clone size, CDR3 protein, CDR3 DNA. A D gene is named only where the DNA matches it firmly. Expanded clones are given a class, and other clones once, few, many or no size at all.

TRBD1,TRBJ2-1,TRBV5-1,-,CASSWGTVTSYPEQFF,TGCGCCAGCAGCTGGGGGACAGTCACGTCATATCCCGAGCAGTTCTTC
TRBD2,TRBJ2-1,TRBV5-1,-,CASSAGLAGSYNEQFF,TGCGCCAGCAGCGCCGGACTAGCGGGGTCCTACAATGAGCAGTTCTTC
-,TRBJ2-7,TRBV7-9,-,CASGSHSYEQYF,TGTGCCAGCGGTTCGCACTCCTACGAGCAGTACTTC
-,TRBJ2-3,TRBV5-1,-,CASSFRQASTDTQYF,TGCGCCAGCAGCTTCAGACAGGCGAGTACAGATACGCAGTATTTT
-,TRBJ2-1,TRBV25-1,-,CASSSGQLYNEQFF,TGTGCCAGCAGTAGTGGACAGCTCTACAATGAGCAGTTCTTC
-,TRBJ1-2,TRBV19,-,CASSIRGDRSYGYTF,TGTGCCAGTAGTATTAGAGGGGACCGAAGCTATGGCTACACCTTC
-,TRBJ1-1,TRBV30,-,CAWSLQINTEAFF,TGTGCCTGGAGTTTGCAGATAAACACTGAAGCTTTCTTT
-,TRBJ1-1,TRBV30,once,CAWRSRQDTEAFF,TGTGCCTGGAGGAGCCGGCAGGACACTGAAGCTTTCTTT
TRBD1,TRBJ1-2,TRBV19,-,CASRQGNYGYTF,TGTGCCAGTAGACAGGGGAACTATGGCTACACCTTC
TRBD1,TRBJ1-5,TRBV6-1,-,CASSGDSPYQPQHF,TGTGCCAGCAGCGGGGACAGCCCCTATCAGCCCCAGCATTTT
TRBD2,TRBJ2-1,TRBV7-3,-,CASSLVTGLAGDEQFF,TGTGCCAGCAGTCTGGTTACGGGACTAGCGGGAGATGAGCAGTTCTTC
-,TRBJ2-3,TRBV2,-,CASSEERGSTDTQYF,TGTGCCAGCAGTGAAGAGAGGGGAAGCACAGATACGCAGTATTTT
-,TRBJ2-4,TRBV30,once,CAWSSQGGRGLNIQYF,TGTGCCTGGAGTTCCCAAGGAGGGAGGGGGTTAAACATTCAGTACTTC
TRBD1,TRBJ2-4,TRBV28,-,CASSSGTGIAKNIQYF,TGTGCCAGCAGTTCTGGGACAGGAATAGCCAAAAACATTCAGTACTTC
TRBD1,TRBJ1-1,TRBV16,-,CASSQSVGTANTEAFF,TGTGCCAGCAGCCAATCTGTAGGGACAGCAAACACTGAAGCTTTCTTT
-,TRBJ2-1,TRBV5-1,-,CASSLNLPEDEQFF,TGCGCCAGCAGCTTAAACCTCCCGGAGGATGAGCAGTTCTTC
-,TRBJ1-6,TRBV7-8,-,CASSLVAFAGVNSPLHF,TGTGCCAGCAGCTTAGTCGCTTTCGCGGGGGTTAATTCACCCCTCCACTTT
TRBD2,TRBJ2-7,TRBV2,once,CASSPAGLGNEQYF,TGTGCCAGCAGTCCAGCGGGACTCGGTAACGAGCAGTACTTC
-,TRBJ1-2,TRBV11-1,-,CASSRDNYDYTF,TGTGCCAGCAGCCGGGACAACTATGACTACACCTTC
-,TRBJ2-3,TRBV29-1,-,CSALFGGPEFTDTQYF,TGCAGCGCTCTTTTCGGGGGGCCTGAGTTCACAGATACGCAGTATTTT
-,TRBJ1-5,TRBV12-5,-,CASGIPPRGNSNQPQHF,TGTGCTAGTGGTATCCCTCCCCGAGGGAATAGCAATCAGCCCCAGCATTTT
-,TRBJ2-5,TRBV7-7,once,CASSSQLQETQYF,TGTGCTAGCAGCTCACAGCTCCAAGAGACCCAGTACTTC
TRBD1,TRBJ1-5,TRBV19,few,CASSKDRAGGQPQHF,TGTGCCAGTAGCAAGGACAGGGCGGGGGGTCAGCCCCAGCATTTT
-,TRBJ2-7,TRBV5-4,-,CASSRTATAYEQYF,TGTGCCAGCAGCCGAACCGCGACTGCCTACGAGCAGTACTTC
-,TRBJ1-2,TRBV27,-,CASSFSDNYGYTF,TGTGCCAGCAGTTTTTCGGATAACTATGGCTACACCTTC
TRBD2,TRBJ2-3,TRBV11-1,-,CASSLMGGSTDTQYF,TGTGCCAGCAGCTTAATGGGGGGGTCCACAGATACGCAGTATTTT
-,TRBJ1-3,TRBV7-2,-,CASSLKPALSGNTIYF,TGTGCCAGCAGCTTAAAGCCGGCCCTCTCTGGAAACACCATATATTTT
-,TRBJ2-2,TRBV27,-,CASSLSPGPAAGELFF,TGTGCCAGCAGTTTAAGCCCCGGACCTGCCGCAGGGGAGCTGTTTTTT
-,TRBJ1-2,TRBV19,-,CASSILRENYGYTF,TGTGCCAGTAGTATACTCCGAGAAAACTATGGCTACACCTTC
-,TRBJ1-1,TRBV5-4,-,CASSPTSRHKNTEAFF,TGTGCCAGCAGCCCAACCTCTAGACATAAGAACACTGAAGCTTTCTTT
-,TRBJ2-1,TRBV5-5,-,CASSLDPTPGYEQFF,TGTGCCAGCAGCTTGGACCCTACTCCAGGGTATGAGCAGTTCTTC
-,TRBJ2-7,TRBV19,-,CASSIAGGQFNEQYF,TGTGCCAGTAGTATCGCCGGGGGACAGTTTAACGAGCAGTACTTC
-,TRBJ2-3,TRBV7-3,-,CASSLRPSATDTQYF,TGTGCCAGCAGCTTAAGACCCAGTGCCACAGATACGCAGTATTTT
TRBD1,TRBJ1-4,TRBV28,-,CASRSGGREKLFF,TGTGCCAGCAGATCAGGGGGACGGGAAAAACTGTTTTTT
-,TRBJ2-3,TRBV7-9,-,CASSPPGVSTDTQYF,TGTGCCAGCAGCCCCCCCGGGGTATCGACAGATACGCAGTATTTT
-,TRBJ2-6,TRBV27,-,CASNPRGSGANVLTF,TGTGCCAGCAACCCAAGGGGTTCTGGGGCCAACGTCCTGACTTTC
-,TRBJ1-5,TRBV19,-,CASSLSGTRIGQHF,TGTGCCAGTAGCCTATCCGGGACACGGATCGGACAGCATTTT
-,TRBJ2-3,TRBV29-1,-,CSVVGGAFTDTQYF,TGCAGCGTTGTAGGTGGGGCCTTCACAGATACGCAGTATTTT
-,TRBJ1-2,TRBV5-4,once,CASTPGGFDYGYTF,TGTGCCAGCACCCCGGGGGGCTTTGACTATGGCTACACCTTC
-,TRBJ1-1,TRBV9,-,CASSMGLGTEAFF,TGTGCCAGCAGCATGGGACTCGGTACTGAAGCTTTCTTT
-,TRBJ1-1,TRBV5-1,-,CASSLVMLDKNTEAFF,TGCGCCAGCAGCTTGGTGATGTTGGACAAGAACACTGAAGCTTTCTTT
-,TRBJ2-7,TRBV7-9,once,CASSLLGYEQYF,TGTGCCAGCAGCTTGTTAGGCTACGAGCAGTACTTC
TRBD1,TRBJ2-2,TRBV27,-,CASSYRTGGVSGELFF,TGTGCCAGCAGTTACCGGACAGGGGGCGTCTCCGGGGAGCTGTTTTTT
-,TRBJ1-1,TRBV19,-,CASSMLGGAWNTEAFF,TGTGCCAGTAGTATGCTAGGGGGAGCCTGGAACACTGAAGCTTTCTTT
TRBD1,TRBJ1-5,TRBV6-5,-,CASSSAGQPNQPQHF,TGTGCCAGCAGTTCAGCGGGACAGCCCAATCAGCCCCAGCATTTT
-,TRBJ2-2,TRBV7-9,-,CASSLAQGTLSGELFF,TGTGCCAGCAGCTTAGCGCAAGGAACCCTCTCCGGGGAGCTGTTTTTT
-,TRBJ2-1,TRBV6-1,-,CASSDSAQVGNNEQFF,TGTGCCAGCAGTGATTCGGCACAGGTAGGGAACAATGAGCAGTTCTTC
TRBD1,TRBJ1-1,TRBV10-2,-,CASWGQPNTEAFF,TGCGCCAGCTGGGGACAGCCCAACACTGAAGCTTTCTTT
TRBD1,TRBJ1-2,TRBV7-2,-,CASSFGTGHYGYTF,TGTGCCAGCAGCTTTGGGACAGGACACTATGGCTACACCTTC
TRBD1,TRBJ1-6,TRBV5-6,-,CASSRTGYNSPLHF,TGTGCCAGCAGCCGGACAGGGTATAATTCACCCCTCCACTTT
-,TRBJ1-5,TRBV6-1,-,CASSGPRGRQPQHF,TGTGCCAGCAGTGGCCCGCGGGGCCGTCAGCCCCAGCATTTT
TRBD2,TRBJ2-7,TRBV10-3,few,CAISSGGPSEQYF,TGTGCCATCAGTAGCGGGGGGCCCTCCGAGCAGTACTTC
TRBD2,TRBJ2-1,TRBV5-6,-,CASSLEGLAGLNEQFF,TGTGCCAGCAGCTTGGAGGGACTAGCGGGGCTAAATGAGCAGTTCTTC
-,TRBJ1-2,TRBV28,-,CASSLVLDFEGGNNGYTF,TGTGCCAGCAGTTTGGTCCTGGACTTCGAGGGTGGAAACAATGGCTACACCTTC
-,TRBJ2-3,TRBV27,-,CASSFGRTSTDTQYF,TGTGCCAGCAGTTTCGGACGGACTAGCACAGATACGCAGTATTTT
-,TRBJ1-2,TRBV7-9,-,CASSLATGLNYGYTF,TGTGCCAGCAGCTTAGCGACGGGCCTAAACTATGGCTACACCTTC
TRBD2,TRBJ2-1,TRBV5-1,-,CASSETGLAAAYNEQFF,TGCGCCAGCAGCGAGACTGGACTAGCGGCTGCCTACAATGAGCAGTTCTTC
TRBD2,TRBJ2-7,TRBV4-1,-,CASSQLTSGRDEQYF,TGCGCCAGCAGCCAGCTGACTAGCGGGAGGGACGAGCAGTACTTC
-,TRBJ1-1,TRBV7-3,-,CASSGGGNTEAFF,TGTGCCAGCAGCGGAGGAGGGAACACTGAAGCTTTCTTT